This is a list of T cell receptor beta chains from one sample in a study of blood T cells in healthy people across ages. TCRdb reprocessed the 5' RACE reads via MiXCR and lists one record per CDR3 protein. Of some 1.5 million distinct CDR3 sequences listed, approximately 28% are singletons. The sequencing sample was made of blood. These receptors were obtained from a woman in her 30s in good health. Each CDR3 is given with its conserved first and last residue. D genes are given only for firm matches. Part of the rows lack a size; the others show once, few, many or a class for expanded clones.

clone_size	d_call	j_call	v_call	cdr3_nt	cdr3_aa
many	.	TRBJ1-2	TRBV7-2	TGTGCCAGCAGCCCCTACCGTGACCCGCGTGGCTACACCTTC	CASSPYRDPRGYTF
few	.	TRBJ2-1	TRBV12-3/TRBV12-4	TGTGCCAGCAGGGAGGGACAGCTTTACAATGAGCAGTTCTTC	CASREGQLYNEQFF
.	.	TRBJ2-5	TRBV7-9	TGTGCCAGCAGCTTTCCCGGACAGCACCAAGAGACCCAGTACTTC	CASSFPGQHQETQYF
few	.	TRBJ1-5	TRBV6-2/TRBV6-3	TGTGCCACCAAAGACCAGTTATTTTCAAGGCAGCCCCAGCATTTT	CATKDQLFSRQPQHF
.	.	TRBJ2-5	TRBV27	TGTGCCAGCAGTTTATCGATGCTTAGCATCCAGACCCAGTACTTC	CASSLSMLSIQTQYF
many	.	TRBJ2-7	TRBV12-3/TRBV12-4	TGTGCCAGCAGTTTAAGGCTATCCTCCTACGAGCAGTACTTC	CASSLRLSSYEQYF
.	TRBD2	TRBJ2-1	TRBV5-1	TGCGCCAGCAGCTTCCAATTGAGCGGGAGGGCCAATGAGCAGTTCTTC	CASSFQLSGRANEQFF
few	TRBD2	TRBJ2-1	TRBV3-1	TGTGCCAGCAGCCAAATCGGGCGGGGGGGCCACAATGAGCAGTTCTTC	CASSQIGRGGHNEQFF
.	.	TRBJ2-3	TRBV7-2	TGTGCCAGCAGCTTGCGTAGGTACACAGATACGCAGTATTTT	CASSLRRYTDTQYF
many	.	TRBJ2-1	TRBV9	TGTGCCAGCAGCGGTCAGAGTTACAATGAGCAGTTCTTC	CASSGQSYNEQFF
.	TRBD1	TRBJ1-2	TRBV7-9	TGTGCCAGCAGCTCCCCCCCGGACAGGTCAGCTAACTATGGCTACACCTTC	CASSSPPDRSANYGYTF
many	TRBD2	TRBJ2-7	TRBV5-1	TGCGCCAGCAGCTCTTCTAGCGGGTCCTACGAGCAGTACTTC	CASSSSSGSYEQYF
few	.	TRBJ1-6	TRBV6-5	TGTGCCTCAAGCGGCAGGGGCAATTCACCCCTCCACTTT	CASSGRGNSPLHF
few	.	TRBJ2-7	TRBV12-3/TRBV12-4	TGTGCCAGCAGTAATAGGGGAAACGAGCAGTACTTC	CASSNRGNEQYF
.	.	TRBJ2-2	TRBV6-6	TGTGCCAGCATCACGGACGGGAACCCCGGGGAGCTGTTTTTT	CASITDGNPGELFF
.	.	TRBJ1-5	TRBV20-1	TGCAGTGCGCCCCCGGGACTTAAGAATCAGCCCCAGCATTTT	CSAPPGLKNQPQHF
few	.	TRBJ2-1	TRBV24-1	TGTGCCACCAGTGATCCATACAGGCTCAATGAGCAGTTCTTC	CATSDPYRLNEQFF
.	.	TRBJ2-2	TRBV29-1	TGCAGCGTTTTCGGAAACACCGGGGAGCTGTTTTTT	CSVFGNTGELFF
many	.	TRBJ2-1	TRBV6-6	TGTGCCAGCAGTTACGTCAAGAATGAGCAGTTCTTC	CASSYVKNEQFF
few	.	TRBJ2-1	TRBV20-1	TGCAGTGCTGATTCCCCCCTCGGAGTCGATGAGCAGTTCTTC	CSADSPLGVDEQFF
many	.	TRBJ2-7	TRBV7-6	TGTGCCAGCAGCTTAGCGGGGCCAGCCTACGAGCAGTACTTC	CASSLAGPAYEQYF
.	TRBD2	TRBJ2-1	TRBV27	TGTGCCAGCAGTTTAAGTAGCGGGACAACGTACAATGAGCAGTTCTTC	CASSLSSGTTYNEQFF